This T cell receptor (beta chain) was recorded in a study of shared clonotypes between healthy human individuals. Whole-study findings and limits: Memory subsets generally showed lower estimated richness than naive subsets. Incompleteness in sorted-subset sequencing, despite large depth, was shown by rarefaction.

Germline V CDR1 and CDR2: LNHDA, SQIVND (reference sequence). The CDR3 extends over 14 amino acids. This clone appeared once. The antigen is undetermined. Relative to the germline gene, one junction end is altered; a read error may explain this. Profiled with immunoSEQ multiplex PCR; TCRdb holds only in-frame clones, not every one. The repertoire includes hundreds of thousands of clones, about 74% of them detected once, and around 1.6% sits in the top ten. None of the donors, who were healthy HIV-negative adults, had recently had acute infections or vaccinations. The authors divided CD4+ cells into CD45RA+ naive and CD45RA-negative memory subsets.

Sequences were obtained from memory CD4+ T cells sorted from blood. The subset was: CD45RA-negative fraction. This receptor was identified in a woman aged 25-40 years in good health. The chain links TRBV19 to TRBJ1-1; 8 positions match TRBD1. The chain's CDR3 is CASTKDREYGRAVF. The CDR3 DNA follows: TGTGCCAGTACAAAGGACAGGGAATATGGGAGGGCTGTCTTT.